The 21 T cell receptor beta chains presented below share a single source sample, sequenced in a study of T cells in Graves' hyperthyroidism and ophthalmopathy. Researchers amplified the TCR beta CDR3 regions from RNA transcripts. TCR CDR3 underwent first-round RT-PCR with the HTBI primer set. A single record per CDR3 protein comes from TCRdb applying MiXCR to the multiplex PCR reads. The sample carries approximately 420,000 distinct CDR3 sequences, about 15% recorded once. Source material: blood. All receptors come from a woman aged 25-40 years with Graves' hyperthyroidism.

The chain couples TRBV27 to TRBJ1-4; 8 positions agree with TRBD1. J gave up 6 bases and V 2 bases, and 5 bases lay outside the gene matches. The CDR3 runs 15 residues. Germline assignment: CDR1 MNHEY and CDR2 SMNVEV (reference sequence). For the CDR3, the DNA is TGTGCCAGCAGTTTAGTAGGACAGGGCGATGAAAAACTGTTTTTT. Its protein product is CASSLVGQGDEKLFF.

V and J are TRBV20-1 and TRBJ2-3; D call uncertain. V lost 4 bases and J lost 3, with 14 bases in between. The CDR3 has 14 residues. Germline CDR1 DFQATT, CDR2 SNEGSKA (reference sequence). The CDR3 sequence: CSATRTLVTDTQYF. The CDR3 DNA reads TGCAGTGCTACGCGGACCCTCGTGACAGATACGCAGTATTTT.

Only a few counts were recorded for this clonotype. The rearrangement uses TRBV30 and TRBJ1-2; D possibly corresponds to TRBD1 (6 bases). The CDR3 spans 14 residues. V was trimmed by 0 bases and J by 7 bases, leaving 15 bases between them. Looked up from germline, CDR1 is GTSNPN and CDR2 is SVGIG (reference sequence). In DNA, the CDR3 is TGTGCCTGGAGTGTTAACAGGGTCGCGGGTGGCTACACCTTC. Translating gives CAWSVNRVAGGYTF. Variable domain in full (rest from reference TRBV30 and TRBJ1-2): SQTIHQWPATLVQPVGSPLSLECTVEGTSNPNLYWYRQAAGRGLQLLFYSVGIGQISSEVPQNLSASRPQDRQFILSSKKLLLSDSGFYLCAWSVNRVAGGYTFGSGTRLTVV.

This chain links TRBV9 with TRBJ2-1; maybe TRBD1 (6 bases). CDR1 SGDLS and CDR2 YYNGEE come from the germline V gene. Trimming pared 3 bases from V and 4 bases from J, leaving 14 bases between. The CDR3 sequence is 15 residues long. Written as DNA, the CDR3 is TGTGCCAGCAGCGACAGGGTGGGGGTGTACAATGAGCAGTTCTTC. Its translation is CASSDRVGVYNEQFF.

J is TRBJ2-1 and V is TRBV20-1; D is unclear. V was trimmed by 0 bases and J by 14 bases, leaving 11 bases between them. Germline CDR1 DFQATT, CDR2 SNEGSKA (reference sequence). This CDR3 spans 11 amino acids. The CDR3 DNA is TGCAGTGCTAGAGATCTTGGGCCAGAGTTCTTC. Protein sequence: CSARDLGPEFF.

This clonotype was found a few times. The chain links TRBV6-1 to TRBJ2-1, with 11 positions matching TRBD2. Germline lookup yields CDR1 MNHNS and CDR2 SASEGT. The CDR3 loop spans 15 amino acids. V lost 3 bases to trimming and J lost 10 bases; unmatched junction nucleotides: 8. CDR3 region: CASSDKTSGNVEQFF. The DNA for the CDR3 is TGTGCCAGCAGTGACAAGACTAGCGGGAATGTGGAGCAGTTCTTC.

This chain joins TRBV20-1 and TRBJ1-5, with D hard to call. Germline-derived CDR1 and CDR2 are DFQATT and SNEGSKA (reference sequence). V shed 6 bases and J shed 6 bases, with 21 bases lying between them. The CDR3 runs to 15 residues. This CDR3 is CSALIRGVPIQPQHF. The CDR3 DNA sequence: TGCAGTGCCCTAATCCGCGGCGTACCCATTCAGCCCCAGCATTTT.

The chain links TRBV15 to TRBJ2-2; a possible D gene is TRBD2 (6 bases). V lost 1 base, J lost 0 bases, and 18 bases lay in between. Germline V CDR1 and CDR2: LNHNV, YYDKDF (reference sequence). The CDR3 consists of 19 residues. CDR3 in amino acids: CATSRVGILGGPNTGELFF. CDR3 nucleotides: TGTGCCACCAGCAGAGTTGGGATTCTGGGGGGACCGAACACCGGGGAGCTGTTTTTT.

This clonotype has just a few counts. The J gene is TRBJ2-3, the V gene TRBV2; 7 bases line up with TRBD2. The CDR3 runs to 14 residues. The trim removed 8 bases at V and 5 bases at J, leaving 10 bases unmatched. The germline V gene has CDR1 SNHLY and CDR2 FYNNEI. The CDR3 protein is CASRSGMAGDTQYF. CDR3 coding DNA: TGTGCCAGCCGGAGCGGGATGGCAGGAGATACGCAGTATTTT.

A few counts support this clonotype. This chain uses TRBV6-1 with TRBJ2-5; tentative D call: TRBD2 (5 bases). Looked up from germline, CDR1 is MNHNS and CDR2 is SASEGT. V was clipped by 2 bases and J by 2 bases, with 6 bases between them. CDR3 length: 13 amino acids. In nucleotides, the CDR3 is TGTGCCAGCAGTGAACTAGCTCAAGAGACCCAGTACTTC. Translated: CASSELAQETQYF.

Many counts were recorded for this clonotype. The chain carries TRBV6-1 and TRBJ2-5; 14 bases fit TRBD2. Unmatched junction bases numbered 10, after V lost 5 bases and J lost 5 bases. The germline V gene has CDR1 MNHNS and CDR2 SASEGT. The CDR3 is 17 residues long. The CDR3 here is CASSHRPGTSGSETQYF. The CDR3, as DNA: TGTGCCAGCAGTCACCGCCCTGGGACTAGCGGGAGTGAGACCCAGTACTTC.

This clonotype was seen many times. This rearrangement joins TRBV11-2 to TRBJ2-7, with TRBD2 matching over 7 bases. With 8 bases clipped from V and 3 bases from J, the junction kept 16 bases outside the gene matches. Germline loops: CDR1 SGHAT, CDR2 FQNNGV. The CDR3 has 16 residues. The DNA for the CDR3 is TGTGCCAGCTACCACCTTAGTCAGGGAGGGGTCTACGAGCAGTACTTC. It is translated as CASYHLSQGGVYEQYF.

J is TRBJ2-1 and V is TRBV2, with 10 positions matching TRBD2. The CDR3 loop spans 15 amino acids. Germline V gene sequence: CDR1 SNHLY, CDR2 FYNNEI. J gave up 6 bases and V 3 bases, and 5 bases lay outside the gene matches. The CDR3 reads CASSERLAGSNEQFF. The CDR3 coding sequence is TGTGCCAGCAGTGAGCGACTAGCGGGTAGCAATGAGCAGTTCTTC.

Only a few counts were recorded for this clonotype. The chain is built from TRBV27 and TRBJ1-5; 8 bases line up with TRBD1. Germline loops: CDR1 MNHEY, CDR2 SMNVEV (reference sequence). The V gene end was trimmed by 7 bases and the J gene end by 3 bases; junction bases not matched to a gene: 8. There are 15 residues in the CDR3. Here the CDR3 reads CASKDRTGINQPQHF. Here the CDR3 DNA reads TGTGCCAGCAAGGACCGGACAGGGATCAATCAGCCCCAGCATTTT.

This clonotype was recorded many times. The chain recombines TRBV5-1 with TRBJ1-2; a possible D gene is TRBD1 (6 bases). V was shortened by 6 bases and J by 2 bases, with 11 bases between the two germline ends. Germline assignment: CDR1 SGHRS and CDR2 YFSETQ. The length of the CDR3 is 13 residues. In DNA, the CDR3 is TGCGCCAGCAATGATGGGGGCAACTATGGCTACACCTTC. It yields the protein CASNDGGNYGYTF.

Many counts were recorded for this clonotype. This chain joins TRBV30 and TRBJ2-3; 10 bases line up with TRBD2. After removal of 2 bases from V and 4 bases from J, the junction contained 9 bases not matched to a gene. CDR1 GTSNPN and CDR2 SVGIG come from the germline V gene (reference sequence). This CDR3 has 16 amino acids. The CDR3 region has the DNA TGTGCCTGGAGTCGGGGCGCTAGCGGGAGTGCAGATACGCAGTATTTT. It translates to CAWSRGASGSADTQYF.

There are many counts of this clonotype. The chain recombines TRBV3-1 with TRBJ2-3; no definite D call. V lost 4 bases and J 6 bases, leaving 17 bases between the germline ends. Germline lookup yields CDR1 LGHDT and CDR2 YNNKEL (reference sequence). The CDR3 is 15 residues long. The CDR3 region is CASSPRLGPTDTQYF. The CDR3 DNA reads as TGTGCCAGCAGCCCTCGACTCGGGCCGACGGATACGCAGTATTTT.

This clonotype turned up a few times. The rearrangement joins TRBV6-1 to TRBJ2-7; tentatively, D is TRBD2 (5 bases). Germline CDR1 and CDR2: MNHNS and SASEGT. This CDR3 contains 13 residues. V dropped 6 bases and J dropped 4 bases, with 13 bases sitting between them. CDR3 DNA sequence: TGTGCCAGCAGCACCGTTGAGGGTTACGAGCAGTACTTC. It yields the protein CASSTVEGYEQYF.

This clonotype showed up many times. The rearrangement uses TRBV28 and TRBJ2-5; 9 nucleotides line up with TRBD1. Germline-derived CDR1 and CDR2 are MDHEN and SYDVKM. With V trimmed by 7 bases and J by 5 bases, 8 bases remained unmatched. The CDR3 loop spans 14 amino acids. This CDR3 is CASTWDRDAETQYF. In nucleotides, the CDR3 is TGTGCCAGCACCTGGGACAGGGATGCTGAGACCCAGTACTTC.

This chain connects TRBV12-5 to TRBJ2-2, with 11 bases fitting TRBD1. Matching the DNA end better, TRBJ1-1 makes the J call doubtful. Germline CDR1 and CDR2: LGHNT and FRNRAP. The CDR3 extends over 13 amino acids. The CDR3 loop is CASAPRDRGDAFF. The DNA for the CDR3 is TGTGCTAGTGCTCCCAGGGACAGGGGGGACGCTTTCTTT.

This clonotype was detected a few times. The chain couples TRBV20-1 to TRBJ2-1; 8 bases are shared with TRBD2. The CDR3 totals 16 residues. Germline CDR1 reads DFQATT; CDR2 reads SNEGSKA (reference sequence). V trimming: 2 bases; J trimming: 4 bases; junction bases outside the gene matches: 10. The CDR3 nucleotides read TGCAGTGCTAGACCGGGAGGGAGCGGCATTTACAATGAGCAGTTCTTC. Translated, it gives CSARPGGSGIYNEQFF.